The source of this T cell receptor beta chain is a study of vaccination and CD4 T cells after COVID-19. The assay that was used to sequence DNA from cultured CD4+ T cells was the Oncomine TCR Beta short-read assay. TCRdb reanalysed the PCR reads using MiXCR and keeps one entry per CDR3 protein. The data contain about 22,000 distinct CDR3 sequences, about 35% of them singletons. With respect to this clonotype: What it recognizes is unknown.

Time point indicated: late sampling 161 to 241 days after vaccination in a few convalescent patients. Treatment here: roughly nine-day PBMC culture with coronavirus spike peptide pools or control peptides (ViraFEST assay). This receptor was obtained from a human donor who had recovered from COVID-19. The sequencing used CD4+ T cells from blood, cultured in vitro, collected about 7 months after SARS-CoV-2 vaccination.

The CDR3 region has the DNA TGCAGTGCTAGGAAGGACTACAATGAGCAGTTCTTC. Translation gives CSARKDYNEQFF. This chain joins TRBV20-1 and TRBJ2-1; no reliable D call. V was trimmed by 3 bases and J by 3 bases, leaving 6 bases between them. The germline V gene encodes CDR1 DFQATT and CDR2 SNEGSKA (reference sequence). CDR3 size: 12 residues.